One and the same sample provided the 7 T cell receptor beta chains below, sequenced in a study of blood T cells in healthy people across ages. A second PCR of about 7 to 12 cycles used a sample-barcoded 5' primer and a J-beta primer mix. Using its own MiXCR run on the 5' RACE reads, TCRdb lists one record per CDR3 protein. The sample shows some 1,000,000 distinct CDR3 sequences, around 27% of them seen only once. These sequences were also reported in another study, on T cells of mothers and their children.

The source material was blood. The receptors were sampled from a girl aged 2 to 10 in good health.

This clonotype was found many times. This chain joins TRBV28 and TRBJ2-1, with D possibly being TRBD1 or TRBD2 (7 bases each). Trimming left V 6 bases short and J 0 bases short, with 15 bases between. The CDR3 loop spans 16 amino acids. Germline CDR1 is MDHEN and CDR2 is SYDVKM. CDR3 nucleotide sequence: TGTGCCAGCAGGCCCAGGGGGACTACCTCCTACAATGAGCAGTTCTTC. It translates to CASRPRGTTSYNEQFF.

The gene calls are TRBV29-1 and TRBJ1-4, with 10 bases that match TRBD1. The germline V gene encodes CDR1 SQVTM and CDR2 ANQGSEA. The CDR3 is made up of 14 amino acids. V lost 6 bases and J lost 8; bases outside the gene matches: 9. The CDR3 here is CSVELTGGEEKLFF. In DNA, the CDR3 is TGCAGCGTCGAATTGACAGGGGGCGAGGAAAAACTGTTTTTT.

In its sample, this clonotype was seen a few times. J is TRBJ2-5 and V is TRBV4-1; no clear D. The DNA end is a closer match to TRBJ2-7, so the J assignment may be wrong. Per the germline V gene, CDR1 is MGHRA and CDR2 is YSYEKL. The CDR3 runs to 16 residues. The CDR3 sequence: CASSQDALGSLYEQYF. The CDR3 DNA sequence: TGCGCCAGCAGCCAAGATGCCCTCGGGTCCCTCTACGAGCAGTACTTC.

This clonotype was observed a few times. This chain connects TRBV29-1 to TRBJ2-1; a possible D gene is TRBD2 (5 bases). Germline CDR1 SQVTM, CDR2 ANQGSEA. There are 13 residues in the CDR3. V was pared by 6 bases and J by 6 bases, with 15 bases between. The CDR3 sequence is CSVANSGSNEQFF. For the CDR3, the DNA is TGCAGCGTCGCCAATTCGGGGAGCAATGAGCAGTTCTTC.

This chain uses TRBV20-1 with TRBJ1-3; D not resolved. Trimming took off 4 bases at V and 2 bases at J, with 12 bases between the two ends. The length of the CDR3 is 14 residues. The germline V gene encodes CDR1 DFQATT and CDR2 SNEGSKA (reference sequence). CDR3 amino acids: CSAMDGQTGNTIYF. As DNA, the CDR3 is TGCAGTGCTATGGACGGGCAGACTGGAAACACCATATATTTT.

The gene calls are TRBV2 and TRBJ2-1, with 7 bases lining up with TRBD2. The J call may be wrong; the DNA end is better matched by TRBJ2-5. This CDR3 region has 15 residues. From germline, CDR1 is SNHLY and CDR2 FYNNEI. The CDR3, as DNA: TGTGCCAGCAGCGTCATGCTAGCGGCGGAAGAGACCCAGTACTTC. Translated, it gives CASSVMLAAEETQYF.

This clonotype was observed a few times. The chain couples TRBV5-6 to TRBJ2-1, with TRBD2 matching 11 bases. There are 15 residues in the CDR3. V was pared by 5 bases and J by 2 bases, with 3 bases of the junction left unmatched. Germline CDR1 is SGHDT and CDR2 is YYEEEE. The CDR3 nucleotides read TGTGCCAGCAGTCGTAGCGGGGGGGCCTACAATGAGCAGTTCTTC. Translation gives CASSRSGGAYNEQFF.